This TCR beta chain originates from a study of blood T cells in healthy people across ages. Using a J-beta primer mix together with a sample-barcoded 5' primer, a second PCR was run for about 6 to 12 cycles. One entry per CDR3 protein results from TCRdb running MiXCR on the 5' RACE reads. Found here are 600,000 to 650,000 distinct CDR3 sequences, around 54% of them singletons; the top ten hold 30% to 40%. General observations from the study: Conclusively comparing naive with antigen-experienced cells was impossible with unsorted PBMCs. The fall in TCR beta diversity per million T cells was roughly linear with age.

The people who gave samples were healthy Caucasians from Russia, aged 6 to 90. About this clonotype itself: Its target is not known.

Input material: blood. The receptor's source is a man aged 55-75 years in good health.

The CDR3 protein is CASRRHRVGEQYF. In DNA form, the CDR3 reads TGTGCCAGCAGGCGCCACAGGGTGGGGGAGCAGTACTTC. The chain couples TRBV6-6 to TRBJ2-5; D might be TRBD1 (6 bases). Germline CDR1 and CDR2: MNHNY and SVGAGI (reference sequence). The CDR3 has 13 residues. The V and J ends lost 6 bases and 11 bases respectively, with 19 bases between them.